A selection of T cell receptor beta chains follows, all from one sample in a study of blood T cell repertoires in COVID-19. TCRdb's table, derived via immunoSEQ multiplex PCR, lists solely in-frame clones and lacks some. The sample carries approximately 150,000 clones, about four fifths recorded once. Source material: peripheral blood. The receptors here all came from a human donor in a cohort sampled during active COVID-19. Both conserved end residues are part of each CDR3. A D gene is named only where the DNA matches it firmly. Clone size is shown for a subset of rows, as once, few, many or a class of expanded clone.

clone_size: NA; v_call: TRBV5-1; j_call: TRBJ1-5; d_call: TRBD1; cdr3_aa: CASSFQPRDRGGQPQHF; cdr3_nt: TGCGCCAGCAGCTTTCAGCCCCGGGACAGGGGAGGACAGCCCCAGCATTTT
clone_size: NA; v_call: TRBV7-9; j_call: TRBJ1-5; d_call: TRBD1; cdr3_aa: CASSQGTGNQPQHF; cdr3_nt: TGTGCCAGCAGCCAGGGGACAGGCAATCAGCCCCAGCATTTT
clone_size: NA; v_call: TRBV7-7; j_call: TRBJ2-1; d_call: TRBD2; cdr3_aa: CASSLGSGSGGPGNEQFF; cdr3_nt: TGTGCTAGCAGCTTAGGCAGTGGTAGCGGGGGGCCGGGTAATGAGCAGTTCTTC
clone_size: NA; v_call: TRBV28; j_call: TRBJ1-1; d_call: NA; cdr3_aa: CASSLSRENTEAFF; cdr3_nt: TGTGCCAGCAGTTTATCCAGGGAGAACACTGAAGCTTTCTTT
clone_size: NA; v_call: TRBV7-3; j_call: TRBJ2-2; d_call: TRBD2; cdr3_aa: CASSLWTSDGTGELFF; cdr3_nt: TGTGCCAGCAGCCTATGGACTAGCGATGGAACCGGGGAGCTGTTTTTT
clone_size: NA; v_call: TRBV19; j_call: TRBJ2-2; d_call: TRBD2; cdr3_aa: CASSTGLAVPGELFF; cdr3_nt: TGTGCCAGTAGTACGGGACTAGCGGTTCCAGGGGAGCTGTTTTTT
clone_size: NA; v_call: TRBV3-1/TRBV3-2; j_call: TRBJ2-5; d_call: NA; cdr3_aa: CASSPPSGRGETQYF; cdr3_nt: TGTGCCAGCAGCCCACCATCCGGGAGAGGAGAGACCCAGTACTTC
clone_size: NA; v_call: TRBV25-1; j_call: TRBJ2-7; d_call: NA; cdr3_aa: CASRSYGQSNEQYF; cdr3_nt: TGTGCCAGCAGATCCTACGGACAGTCGAACGAGCAGTACTTC
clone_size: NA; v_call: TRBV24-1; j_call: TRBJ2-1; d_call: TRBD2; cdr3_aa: CATSPGGRGAVDEQFF; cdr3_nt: TGTGCCACCAGTCCCGGGGGGCGGGGGGCCGTCGATGAGCAGTTCTTC
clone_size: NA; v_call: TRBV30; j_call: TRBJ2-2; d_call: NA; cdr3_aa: CAKTGPAAGELFF; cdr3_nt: TGTGCCAAGACAGGTCCCGCAGCCGGGGAGCTGTTTTTT
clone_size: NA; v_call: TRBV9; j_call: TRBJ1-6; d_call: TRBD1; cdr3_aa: CASSDDRGLSTSPLHF; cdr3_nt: TGTGCCAGCAGCGACGACAGGGGTTTATCAACTTCACCCCTCCACTTT
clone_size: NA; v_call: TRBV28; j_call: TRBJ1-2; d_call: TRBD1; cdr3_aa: CASRDGAGGVYGYTF; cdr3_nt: TGTGCCAGCAGGGACGGGGCAGGGGGCGTCTATGGCTACACCTTC
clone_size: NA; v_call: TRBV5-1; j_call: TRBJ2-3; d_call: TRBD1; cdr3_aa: CASSLETGGLDTQYF; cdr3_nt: TGCGCCAGCAGCCTCGAGACAGGGGGCTTAGATACGCAGTATTTT
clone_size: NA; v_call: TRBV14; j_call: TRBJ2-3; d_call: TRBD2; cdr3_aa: CASSLRLAGTTSTDTQYF; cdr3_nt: TGTGCCAGCAGCTTAAGACTAGCGGGGACTACTAGCACAGATACGCAGTATTTT
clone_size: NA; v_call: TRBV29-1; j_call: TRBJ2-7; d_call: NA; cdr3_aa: CSVSGGGHEQYF; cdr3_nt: TGCAGCGTTTCTGGGGGAGGCCACGAGCAGTACTTC
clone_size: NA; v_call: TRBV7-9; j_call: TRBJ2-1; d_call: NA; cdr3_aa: CASSLVGGYNEQFF; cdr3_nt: TGTGCCAGCAGCTTAGTGGGCGGGTACAATGAGCAGTTCTTC
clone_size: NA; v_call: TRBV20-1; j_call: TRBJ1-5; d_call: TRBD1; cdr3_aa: CSASFGQATSSNQPQHF; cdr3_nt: TGCAGTGCTAGTTTTGGACAGGCGACTTCTAGCAATCAGCCCCAGCATTTT
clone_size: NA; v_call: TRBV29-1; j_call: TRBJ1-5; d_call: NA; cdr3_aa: CSVEDGGSYSNQPQHF; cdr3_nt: TGCAGCGTTGAAGACGGGGGATCATATAGCAATCAGCCCCAGCATTTT
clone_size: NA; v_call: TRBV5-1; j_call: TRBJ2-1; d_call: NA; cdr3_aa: CASSLLGGEQFF; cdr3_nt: TGCGCCAGCAGCTTGCTAGGCGGTGAGCAGTTCTTC
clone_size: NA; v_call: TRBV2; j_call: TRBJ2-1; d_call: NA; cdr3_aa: CASRNLGAYNEQFF; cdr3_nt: TGTGCCAGCAGAAACCTAGGAGCGTACAATGAGCAGTTCTTC
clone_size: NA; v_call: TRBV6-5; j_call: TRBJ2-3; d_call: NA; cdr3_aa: CASSQTGMDTDTQYF; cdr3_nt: TGTGCCAGCAGTCAGACAGGAATGGACACAGATACGCAGTATTTT
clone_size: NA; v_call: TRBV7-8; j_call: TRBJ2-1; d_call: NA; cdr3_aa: CASSLYYNEQFF; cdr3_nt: TGTGCCAGCAGCCTTTACTACAATGAGCAGTTCTTC
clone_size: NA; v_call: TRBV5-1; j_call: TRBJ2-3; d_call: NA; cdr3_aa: CASSLDGGNTDTQYF; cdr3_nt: TGCGCCAGCAGCTTGGACGGAGGGAATACAGATACGCAGTATTTT
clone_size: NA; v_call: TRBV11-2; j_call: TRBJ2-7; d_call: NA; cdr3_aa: CASSPGVSRSYEQYF; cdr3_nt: TGTGCCAGCAGCCCAGGTGTTTCCCGCTCCTACGAGCAGTACTTC
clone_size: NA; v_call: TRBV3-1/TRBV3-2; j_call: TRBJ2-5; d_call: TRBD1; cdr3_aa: CASSQGQGFLETQYF; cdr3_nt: TGTGCCAGCAGCCAGGGACAGGGGTTTTTAGAGACCCAGTACTTC
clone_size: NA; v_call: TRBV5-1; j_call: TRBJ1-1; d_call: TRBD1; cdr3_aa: CASSFTGAGNTEAFF; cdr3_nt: TGCGCCAGCAGCTTCACAGGGGCGGGGAACACTGAAGCTTTCTTT
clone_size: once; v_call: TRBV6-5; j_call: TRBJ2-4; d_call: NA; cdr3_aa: CASPLLAKNIQYF; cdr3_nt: TGTGCCAGTCCTCTACTAGCCAAAAACATTCAGTACTTC
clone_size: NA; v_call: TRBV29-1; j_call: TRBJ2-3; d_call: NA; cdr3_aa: CSVDRAGGTDTQYF; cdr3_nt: TGCAGCGTTGATAGGGCAGGGGGCACAGATACGCAGTATTTT
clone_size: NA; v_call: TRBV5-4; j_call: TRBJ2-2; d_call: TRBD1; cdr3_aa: CASSRGTGLNGELFF; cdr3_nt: TGTGCCAGCAGCCGAGGGACAGGGTTAAACGGGGAGCTGTTTTTT